This T cell receptor beta chain was captured in a study of T cell clonality in common variable immunodeficiency. This clone came up many times. The DNA ends 3 residues before the CDR3 does, and the rest of the CDR3 is filled in from the germline J gene. CDR1 KGHSH and CDR2 LQKENI come from the germline V gene. The CDR3 extends over 13 amino acids. Profiling relied on immunoSEQ multiplex PCR, and the TCRdb table lists in-frame clones only, not all of them. This repertoire holds about 35,000 clones, and none appear only once. This receptor was identified in a person between 18 and 75 years old in good health. The material sequenced was peripheral blood mononuclear cells. The chain joins TRBV18 to TRBJ2-3; no clear D gene. The CDR3 DNA, read in part, is TGTGCCAGCTCAGGTACAAGACAAGAGACG. Its protein is CASSGTRQET. In full, the CDR3 is CASSGTRQETQYF.